Included here is one T cell receptor (beta chain) sequence, with context. Its specificity is not known. UMI-labeled TRB cDNA libraries were prepared by 5' RACE. TCRdb re-called the 5' RACE reads, yielding one record per CDR3 amino acid sequence without DNA. This sample contains some 54,000 distinct CDR3 sequences. This sample is drawn from a study of CXCR3-negative and CXCR3-positive naive CD8 T cells. Study-wide findings and caveats: Compared with CXCR3-negative naive cells, CXCR3-positive naive cells showed more hydrophobic TRB CDR3s. Whereas memory cells differed, naive CXCR3-negative and CXCR3-positive cells shared similar TRBV-TRBJ usage.

The sorter processed each CD8+ T cell subset in triplicate at some 330,000 cells apiece. Those CD8+ T cells considered naive were CD45RO-CCR7+CD27+CD95-. Germline V gene sequence: CDR1 LGHDT, CDR2 YNNKEL (reference sequence). CDR3 length equals 14 residues. This chain joins TRBV3-1 and TRBJ1-1. The source of this sequence is a human donor in good health. Some clones in this sample may be carry-over from other donors' samples. Material for sequencing was naive CXCR3+ CD8+ T cells from blood. Subset meaning: CD45RO-CCR7+CD27+CD95- naive CD8+ T cells expressing CXCR3 (TNR3+). This CDR3 reads CASSQQSGNTEAFF.